These T cell receptor beta chains were read from a single sample in a study of cytomegalovirus exposure and HLA in healthy donors. TCRdb keeps only in-frame clones here, not all; method: immunoSEQ multiplex PCR. This sample has 65,000 to 75,000 clones; approximately 93% occur once, and the top ten carry about 1.4%. Sequencing input: PBMCs. The receptors were sampled from a man younger than 35 in good health and CMV-seropositive. CDR3s include the opening cysteine and the closing phenylalanine or tryptophan. A D gene is named only where the DNA matches it firmly. The size of a clone is reported for some rows only, either as once, few or many, or as a class for expanded clones.

V gene: TRBV30; D gene: TRBD2; clone size: -; J gene: TRBJ2-2; CDR3 DNA: TGTGCCTGGAGTCCTTGGACTAGCGGCGGGGAGCTGTTTTTT; CDR3 protein: CAWSPWTSGGELFF
V gene: TRBV19; D gene: -; clone size: -; J gene: TRBJ1-5; CDR3 DNA: TGTGCCAGTAGACCCCAGGCAGGGGGCAATCAGCCCCAGCATTTT; CDR3 protein: CASRPQAGGNQPQHF
V gene: TRBV28; D gene: TRBD2; clone size: -; J gene: TRBJ2-5; CDR3 DNA: TGTGCCAGCAGTCAGACTAGCCGTTTTCAAGAGACCCAGTACTTC; CDR3 protein: CASSQTSRFQETQYF
V gene: TRBV30; D gene: TRBD1; clone size: -; J gene: TRBJ1-3; CDR3 DNA: TGTGCCTGGAATTCGGACAGGGCGGGCGGAAACACCATATATTTT; CDR3 protein: CAWNSDRAGGNTIYF
V gene: TRBV19; D gene: -; clone size: -; J gene: TRBJ1-3; CDR3 DNA: TGTGCCAGTACGAGGGTTACCTCTGGAAACACCATATATTTT; CDR3 protein: CASTRVTSGNTIYF
V gene: TRBV11-2; D gene: -; clone size: -; J gene: TRBJ2-2; CDR3 DNA: TGTGCCAGCTTACGGGTGAACACCGGGGAGCTGTTTTTT; CDR3 protein: CASLRVNTGELFF
V gene: TRBV28; D gene: TRBD1; clone size: -; J gene: TRBJ1-2; CDR3 DNA: TGTGCCAGCAGTTGGGGGCCCGGGACAGGGCACGATGGCTACACCTTC; CDR3 protein: CASSWGPGTGHDGYTF
V gene: TRBV10-1; D gene: -; clone size: -; J gene: TRBJ2-1; CDR3 DNA: TGCGCCAGCAGTTCCTCAGGGAATGAGCAGTTCTTC; CDR3 protein: CASSSSGNEQFF
V gene: TRBV7-9; D gene: -; clone size: -; J gene: TRBJ2-3; CDR3 DNA: TGTGCCAGCAGCTCCGGGGGAGAAGATACGCAGTATTTT; CDR3 protein: CASSSGGEDTQYF
V gene: TRBV30; D gene: -; clone size: -; J gene: TRBJ2-1; CDR3 DNA: TGTGCCTATACTAGCTCAAAAGCCCCATTGTTGTACAATGAGCAGTTCTTC; CDR3 protein: CAYTSSKAPLLYNEQFF
V gene: TRBV6-5; D gene: -; clone size: -; J gene: TRBJ2-2; CDR3 DNA: TGTGCCAGCAGTCTTCGGGGCGGGGAGCTGTTTTTT; CDR3 protein: CASSLRGGELFF
V gene: TRBV19; D gene: -; clone size: -; J gene: TRBJ2-7; CDR3 DNA: TGTGCCAGTAGTGAAGTGGGGCTCTACGAGCAGTACTTC; CDR3 protein: CASSEVGLYEQYF
V gene: TRBV6-6; D gene: -; clone size: few; J gene: TRBJ1-1; CDR3 DNA: TGTGCCAGCAGTTACAACCCCCGAGGGGGAACTGAAGCTTTCTTT; CDR3 protein: CASSYNPRGGTEAFF
V gene: TRBV28; D gene: TRBD1; clone size: -; J gene: TRBJ2-2; CDR3 DNA: TGTGCCAGCAGCCACCAGGGACAGGGGAACACCGGGGAGCTGTTTTTT; CDR3 protein: CASSHQGQGNTGELFF
V gene: TRBV19; D gene: TRBD1; clone size: -; J gene: TRBJ1-5; CDR3 DNA: TGTGCCAGTAGTATGACAGGGGGCAATCAGCCCCAGCATTTT; CDR3 protein: CASSMTGGNQPQHF
V gene: TRBV6-1; D gene: TRBD1; clone size: few; J gene: TRBJ2-2; CDR3 DNA: TGTGCCAGCAAACAGGGGGACACCGGGGAGCTGTTTTTT; CDR3 protein: CASKQGDTGELFF
V gene: TRBV5-1; D gene: -; clone size: -; J gene: TRBJ2-1; CDR3 DNA: TGCGCCAGCAGCTTGTTGCAGGGGAGCCTAAATGAGCAGTTCTTC; CDR3 protein: CASSLLQGSLNEQFF
V gene: TRBV18; D gene: TRBD2; clone size: -; J gene: TRBJ2-7; CDR3 DNA: TGTGCCAGCTCACCAGTGGGACTAGCGGGAGGCACCTACGAGCAGTACTTC; CDR3 protein: CASSPVGLAGGTYEQYF
V gene: TRBV27; D gene: -; clone size: -; J gene: TRBJ2-1; CDR3 DNA: TGTGCCAGCAGTTTATCGTTTGGGGCTAATGAGCAGTTCTTC; CDR3 protein: CASSLSFGANEQFF
V gene: TRBV18; D gene: TRBD2; clone size: -; J gene: TRBJ2-1; CDR3 DNA: TGTGCCAGCTCACCAAATAGCGGGAGCTCCTACAATGAGCAGTTCTTC; CDR3 protein: CASSPNSGSSYNEQFF
V gene: TRBV7-6; D gene: TRBD1; clone size: -; J gene: TRBJ2-3; CDR3 DNA: TGTGCCAGCAGCTTAAGGGGGCCCCCGACAGATACGCAGTATTTT; CDR3 protein: CASSLRGPPTDTQYF
V gene: TRBV6-5; D gene: TRBD1; clone size: -; J gene: TRBJ1-2; CDR3 DNA: TGTGCCAGCAGTTACTCTGGGACAGGACTTCTCCATGGCTACACCTTC; CDR3 protein: CASSYSGTGLLHGYTF
V gene: TRBV6-1; D gene: -; clone size: -; J gene: TRBJ2-1; CDR3 DNA: TGTGCCAGCAGCCCGACTAGGAGCTCCTACAATGAGCAGTTCTTC; CDR3 protein: CASSPTRSSYNEQFF
V gene: TRBV7-6; D gene: -; clone size: -; J gene: TRBJ2-1; CDR3 DNA: TGTGCCAGCAGCAACCGCGGCCCCATGAGGAATGAGCAGTTCTTC; CDR3 protein: CASSNRGPMRNEQFF
V gene: TRBV13; D gene: TRBD1; clone size: -; J gene: TRBJ1-1; CDR3 DNA: TGTGCCAGCAGCACTGAAAGGGACAGGGATGCTGAAGCTTTCTTT; CDR3 protein: CASSTERDRDAEAFF
V gene: TRBV7-3; D gene: TRBD2; clone size: -; J gene: TRBJ2-1; CDR3 DNA: TGTGCCAGCAGCCGGCGGGGGGTCACTGAGCAGTTCTTC; CDR3 protein: CASSRRGVTEQFF
V gene: TRBV10-3; D gene: -; clone size: once; J gene: TRBJ1-1; CDR3 DNA: TGTGCCATCAGTAAAGACAGTATGAACACTGAAGCTTTCTTT; CDR3 protein: CAISKDSMNTEAFF
V gene: TRBV25-1; D gene: -; clone size: -; J gene: TRBJ2-2; CDR3 DNA: TGTGCCAGCAGTGACAGGGCGAAGGGGACCGGGGAGCTGTTTTTT; CDR3 protein: CASSDRAKGTGELFF
V gene: TRBV28; D gene: TRBD1; clone size: -; J gene: TRBJ2-7; CDR3 DNA: TGTGCCAGCAGTTCCACTGGACAGGGAGTATCCTACGAGCAGTACTTC; CDR3 protein: CASSSTGQGVSYEQYF
V gene: TRBV11-3; D gene: TRBD2; clone size: -; J gene: TRBJ2-7; CDR3 DNA: TGTGCCAGCAGCTTAGAGACTAGCGGACTCTACGAGCAGTACTTC; CDR3 protein: CASSLETSGLYEQYF
V gene: TRBV28; D gene: TRBD1; clone size: once; J gene: TRBJ1-1; CDR3 DNA: TGTGCCAGCAGTGATAGGGGGCTCTCTGAAGCTTTCTTT; CDR3 protein: CASSDRGLSEAFF